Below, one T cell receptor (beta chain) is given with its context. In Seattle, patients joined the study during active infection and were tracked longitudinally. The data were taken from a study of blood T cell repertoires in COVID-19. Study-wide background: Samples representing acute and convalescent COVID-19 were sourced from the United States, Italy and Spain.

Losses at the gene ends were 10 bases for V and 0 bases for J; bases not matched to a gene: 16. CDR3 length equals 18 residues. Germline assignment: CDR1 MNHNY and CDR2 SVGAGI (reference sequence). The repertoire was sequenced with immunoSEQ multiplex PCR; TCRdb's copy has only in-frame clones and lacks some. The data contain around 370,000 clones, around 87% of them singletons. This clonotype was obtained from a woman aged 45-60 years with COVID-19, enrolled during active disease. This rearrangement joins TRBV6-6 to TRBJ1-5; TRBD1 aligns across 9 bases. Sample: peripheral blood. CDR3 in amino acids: CAITRRGQGLDSNQPQHF. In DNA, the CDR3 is TGTGCCATCACTCGAAGGGGACAGGGTTTGGATAGCAATCAGCCCCAGCATTTT.